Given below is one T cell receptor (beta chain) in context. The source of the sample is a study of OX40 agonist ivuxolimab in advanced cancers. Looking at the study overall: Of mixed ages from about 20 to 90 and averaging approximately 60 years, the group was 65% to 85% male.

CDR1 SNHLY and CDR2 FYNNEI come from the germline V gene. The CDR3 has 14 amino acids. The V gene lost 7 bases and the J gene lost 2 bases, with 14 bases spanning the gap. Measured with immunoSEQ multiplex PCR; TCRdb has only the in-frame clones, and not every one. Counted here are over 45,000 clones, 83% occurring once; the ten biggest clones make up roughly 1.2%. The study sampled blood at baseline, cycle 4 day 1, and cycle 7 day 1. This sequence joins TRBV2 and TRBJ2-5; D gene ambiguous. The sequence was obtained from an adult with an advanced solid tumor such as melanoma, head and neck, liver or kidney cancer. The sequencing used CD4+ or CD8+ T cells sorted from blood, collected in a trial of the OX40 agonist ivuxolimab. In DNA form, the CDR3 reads TGTGCCAGCAAGTATGAGGCGCGGCAAGAGACCCAGTACTTC. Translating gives CASKYEARQETQYF. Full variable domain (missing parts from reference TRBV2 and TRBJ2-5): EPEVTQTPSHQVTQMGQEVILRCVPISNHLYFYWYRQILGQKVEFLVSFYNNEISEKSEIFDDQFSVERPDGSNFTLKIRSTKLEDSAMYFCASKYEARQETQYFGPGTRLLVL.